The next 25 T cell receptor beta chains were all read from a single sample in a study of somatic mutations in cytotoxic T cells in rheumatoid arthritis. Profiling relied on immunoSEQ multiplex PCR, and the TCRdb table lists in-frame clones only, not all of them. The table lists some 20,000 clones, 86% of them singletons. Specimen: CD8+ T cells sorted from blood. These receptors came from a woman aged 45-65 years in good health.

The CDR3 sequence is CASSVTAGGHYEQYF. In DNA, the CDR3 is TGTGCCAGCAGCGTTACGGCGGGGGGGCACTACGAGCAGTACTTC. The chain has TRBV9 and TRBJ2-7, with 9 nucleotides matching TRBD2. The V segment lost 2 bases and the J segment 3 bases; nucleotides outside the gene matches: 6. CDR1 is SGDLS and CDR2 is YYNGEE in the germline V gene. The CDR3 runs 15 residues.

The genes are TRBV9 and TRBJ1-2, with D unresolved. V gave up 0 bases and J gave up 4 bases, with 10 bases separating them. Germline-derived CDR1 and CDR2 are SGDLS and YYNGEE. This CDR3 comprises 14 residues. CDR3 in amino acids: CASSVEETSYGYTF. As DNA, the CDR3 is TGTGCCAGCAGCGTAGAGGAGACCTCCTATGGCTACACCTTC.

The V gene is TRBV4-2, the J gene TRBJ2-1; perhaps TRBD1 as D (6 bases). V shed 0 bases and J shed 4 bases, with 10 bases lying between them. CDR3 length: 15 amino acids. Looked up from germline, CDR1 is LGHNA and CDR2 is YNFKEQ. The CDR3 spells CASSQEIGTYNEQFF. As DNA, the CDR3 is TGTGCCAGCAGCCAAGAGATCGGGACATACAATGAGCAGTTCTTC.

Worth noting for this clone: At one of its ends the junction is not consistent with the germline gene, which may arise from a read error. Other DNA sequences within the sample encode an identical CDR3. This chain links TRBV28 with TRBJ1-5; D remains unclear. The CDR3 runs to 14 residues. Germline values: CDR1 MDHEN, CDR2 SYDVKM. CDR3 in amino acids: CASRQNQEIQPQHF. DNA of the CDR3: TGTGCCAGCAGACAGAATCAGGAAATACAGCCTCAGCATTTT.

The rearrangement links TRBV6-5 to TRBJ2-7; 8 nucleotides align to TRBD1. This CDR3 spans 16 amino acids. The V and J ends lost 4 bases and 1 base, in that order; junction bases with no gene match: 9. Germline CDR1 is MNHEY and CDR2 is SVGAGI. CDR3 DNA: TGTGCCAGCAGTTCTCAGGGGGCTTCATCATCCTACGAGCAGTACGTC. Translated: CASSSQGASSSYEQYV.

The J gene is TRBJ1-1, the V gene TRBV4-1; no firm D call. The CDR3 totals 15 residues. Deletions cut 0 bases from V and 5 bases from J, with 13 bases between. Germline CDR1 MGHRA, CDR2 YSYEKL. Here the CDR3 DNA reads TGCGCCAGCAGCCAAGAGAACAGTCCCATAACTGAAGCTTTCTTT. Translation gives CASSQENSPITEAFF.

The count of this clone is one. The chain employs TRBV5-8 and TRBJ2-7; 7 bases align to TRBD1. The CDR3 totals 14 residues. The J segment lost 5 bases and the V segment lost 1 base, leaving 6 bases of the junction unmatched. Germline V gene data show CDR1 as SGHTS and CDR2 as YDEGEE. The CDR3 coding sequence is TGTGCCAGCAGCTTGCCAGACAGGGTCAACGAGCAGTACTTC. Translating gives CASSLPDRVNEQYF.

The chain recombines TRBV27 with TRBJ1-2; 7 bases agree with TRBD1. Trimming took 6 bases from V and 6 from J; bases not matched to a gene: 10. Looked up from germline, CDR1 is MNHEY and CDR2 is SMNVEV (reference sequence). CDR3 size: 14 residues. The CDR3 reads CASRPSTGVDGYTF. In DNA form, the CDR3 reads TGTGCCAGCAGGCCCTCTACAGGGGTCGATGGCTACACCTTC.

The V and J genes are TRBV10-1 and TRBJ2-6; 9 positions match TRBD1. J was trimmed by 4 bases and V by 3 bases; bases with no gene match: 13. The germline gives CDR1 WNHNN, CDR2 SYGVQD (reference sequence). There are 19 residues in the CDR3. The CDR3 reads CASSDTRDRESSGANVLTF. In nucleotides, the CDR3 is TGCGCCAGCAGTGACACCCGGGACAGGGAGTCTTCCGGGGCCAACGTCCTGACTTTC.

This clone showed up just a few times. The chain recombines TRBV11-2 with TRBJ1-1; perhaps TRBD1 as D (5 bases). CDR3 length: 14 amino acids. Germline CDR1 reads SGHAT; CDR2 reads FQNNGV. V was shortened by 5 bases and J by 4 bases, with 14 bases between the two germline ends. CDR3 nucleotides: TGTGCCAGCAGCCCGTTAGAGGGACCCACTGAAGCTTTCTTT. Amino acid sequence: CASSPLEGPTEAFF.

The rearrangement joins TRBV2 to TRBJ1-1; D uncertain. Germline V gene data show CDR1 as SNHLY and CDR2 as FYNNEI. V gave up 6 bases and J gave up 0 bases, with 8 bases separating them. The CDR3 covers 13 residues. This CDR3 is CASRVVMNTEAFF. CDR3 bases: TGTGCCAGCAGGGTAGTTATGAACACTGAAGCTTTCTTT.

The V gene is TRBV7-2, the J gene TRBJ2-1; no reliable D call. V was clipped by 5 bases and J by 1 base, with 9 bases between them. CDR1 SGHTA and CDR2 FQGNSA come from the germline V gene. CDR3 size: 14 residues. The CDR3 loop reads CASSLTPSYNEQFF. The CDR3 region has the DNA TGTGCCAGCAGCCTGACACCATCCTACAATGAGCAGTTCTTC.

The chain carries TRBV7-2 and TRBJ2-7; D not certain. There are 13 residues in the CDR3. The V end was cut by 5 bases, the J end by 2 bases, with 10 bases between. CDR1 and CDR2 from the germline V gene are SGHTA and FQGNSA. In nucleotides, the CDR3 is TGTGCCAGCAGCCAACAGCCCCCCTACGAGCAGTACTTC. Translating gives CASSQQPPYEQYF.

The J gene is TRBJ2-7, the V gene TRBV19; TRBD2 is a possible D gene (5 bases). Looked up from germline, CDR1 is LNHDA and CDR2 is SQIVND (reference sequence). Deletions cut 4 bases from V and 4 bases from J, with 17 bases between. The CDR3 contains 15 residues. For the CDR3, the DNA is TGTGCCAGTAGTAACGTTGAGGGTGGCTATTACGAGCAGTACTTC. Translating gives CASSNVEGGYYEQYF.

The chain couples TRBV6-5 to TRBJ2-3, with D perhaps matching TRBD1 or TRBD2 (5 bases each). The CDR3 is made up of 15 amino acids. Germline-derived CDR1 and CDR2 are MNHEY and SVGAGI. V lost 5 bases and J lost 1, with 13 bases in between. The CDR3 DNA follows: TGTGCCAGCAGTGGGACGCCCGACGGCACAGATACGCAGTATTTT. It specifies CASSGTPDGTDTQYF.

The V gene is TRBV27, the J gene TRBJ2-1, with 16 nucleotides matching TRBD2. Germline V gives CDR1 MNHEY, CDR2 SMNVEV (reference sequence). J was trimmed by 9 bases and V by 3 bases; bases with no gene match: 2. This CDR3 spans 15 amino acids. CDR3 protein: CASSLGTSGGAEQFF. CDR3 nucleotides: TGTGCCAGCAGTTTGGGGACTAGCGGGGGGGCTGAGCAGTTCTTC.

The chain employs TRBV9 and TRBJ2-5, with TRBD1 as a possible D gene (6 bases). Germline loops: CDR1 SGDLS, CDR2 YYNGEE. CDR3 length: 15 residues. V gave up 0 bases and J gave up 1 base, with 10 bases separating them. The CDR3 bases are TGTGCCAGCAGCGTAGTGGACAGCAGCCAAGAGACCCAGTACTTC. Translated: CASSVVDSSQETQYF.

As DNA, the CDR3 is TGCGCCAGCAGCCAAGTCGGTGGGGAAGCTTTCTTT. It yields the protein CASSQVGGEAFF. V gene TRBV4-3 combines with J gene TRBJ1-1; D is undetermined. Per germline, CDR1 LGHNA and CDR2 YSLEER. The CDR3 extends over 12 amino acids. V was clipped by 1 base and J by 8 bases, with 8 bases between them.

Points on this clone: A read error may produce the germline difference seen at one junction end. The CDR3 region has the DNA TGTGCCAGCAGCTACTCCATACAGGGGGGCCAAGAGACCCAGTACTTC. This sequence encodes CASSYSIQGGQETQYF. This chain uses TRBV6-5 with TRBJ2-5; TRBD1 matches 8 bases. Germline V gene lookup returns CDR1 MNHEY and CDR2 SVGAGI. There are 16 residues in the CDR3.

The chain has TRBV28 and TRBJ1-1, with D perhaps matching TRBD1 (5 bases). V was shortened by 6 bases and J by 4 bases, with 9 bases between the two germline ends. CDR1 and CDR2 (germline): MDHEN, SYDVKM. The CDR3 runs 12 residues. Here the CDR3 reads CASSHGGTEAFF. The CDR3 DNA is TGTGCCAGCAGCCATGGGGGCACTGAAGCTTTCTTT.

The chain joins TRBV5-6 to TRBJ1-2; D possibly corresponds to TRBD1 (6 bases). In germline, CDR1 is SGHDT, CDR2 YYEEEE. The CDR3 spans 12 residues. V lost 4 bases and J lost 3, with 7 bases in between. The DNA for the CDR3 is TGTGCCAGCAGCGCAGGGGACTATGGCTACACCTTC. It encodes CASSAGDYGYTF.

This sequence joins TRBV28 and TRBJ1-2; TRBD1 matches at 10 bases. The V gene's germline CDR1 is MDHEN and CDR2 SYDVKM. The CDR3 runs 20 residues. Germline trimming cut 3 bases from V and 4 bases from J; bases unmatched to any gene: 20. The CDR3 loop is CASSLPRGGTGVVRLYGYTF. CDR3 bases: TGTGCCAGCAGTTTGCCCCGGGGTGGGACAGGGGTCGTTAGGCTCTATGGCTACACCTTC.

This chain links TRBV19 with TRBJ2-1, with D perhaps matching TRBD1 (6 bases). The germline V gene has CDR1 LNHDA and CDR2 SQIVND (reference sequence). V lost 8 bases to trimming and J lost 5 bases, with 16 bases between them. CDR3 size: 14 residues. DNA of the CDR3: TGTGCCAGTTCTCACTATACAGGGCACAATGAGCAGTTCTTC. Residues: CASSHYTGHNEQFF.

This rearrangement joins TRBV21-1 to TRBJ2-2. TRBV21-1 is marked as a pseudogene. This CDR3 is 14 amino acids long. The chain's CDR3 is CASSKYSAGRELFF. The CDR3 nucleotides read TGTGCCAGCAGCAAATACTCCGCTGGCCGGGAGCTGTTTTTT.

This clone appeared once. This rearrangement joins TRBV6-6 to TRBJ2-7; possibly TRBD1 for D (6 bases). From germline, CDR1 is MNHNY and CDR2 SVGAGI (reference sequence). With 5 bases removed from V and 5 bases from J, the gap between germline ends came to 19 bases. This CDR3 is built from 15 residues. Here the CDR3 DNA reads TGTGCCAGCAGTCCGACCAGGGGTAGTGTCCACGAGCAGTACGTC. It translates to CASSPTRGSVHEQYV.